The T cell receptor (beta chain) under discussion was sequenced for a study of cytomegalovirus exposure and HLA in healthy donors. As for the study in general: Unique TCRs numbering about 87 million, obtained from HLA-typed donors, made up an early data release. Study-wide findings and caveats: Clonal expansion was found to be greater in HLA-associated TCR beta chains than in equally common others in a later analysis. Only CMV serostatus was available as immune exposure information.

Trimming cost V 0 bases and J 4 bases; bases outside gene matches: 4. This CDR3 contains 16 residues. Germline CDR1 is MNHEY and CDR2 is SMNVEV (reference sequence). This clone was observed a handful of times. Its cognate antigen is unknown. PCR was performed using 60 Vbeta and 13 Jbeta primers. TCRdb's table, derived via immunoSEQ multiplex PCR, lists solely in-frame clones and lacks some. The sample contains some 150,000 clones, under 75% of which appear only once. Sequencing was done on a sample of PBMCs. The receptor comes from a woman aged 60-70 years in good health and CMV-seropositive. This sequence joins TRBV27 and TRBJ1-5, with 9 bases fitting TRBD1. The CDR3 sequence: CASSLSTGGKNQPQHF. CDR3 bases: TGTGCCAGCAGTTTATCGACAGGGGGGAAAAATCAGCCCCAGCATTTT.